One sample yielded the 19 T cell receptor beta chains listed below, sequenced in a study of molecular identifiers for immune sequencing clone quantification. TCRdb redid the calling of the PCR reads with MiXCR, one entry per CDR3 protein. The sample yields 400,000 to 600,000 distinct CDR3 sequences, around a fifth seen once. What was sequenced was naive CD8+ T cells from blood, with Jurkat cell RNA spiked in. Subset of the sample: FACS-sorted CD8+CD4-CCR7+CD45RA+ naive T cells. Source of these receptors: a human donor in good health. Some libraries in this study had Jurkat cell RNA spiked in.

The chain has TRBV27 and TRBJ2-7, with D unclear. V was trimmed by 4 bases and J by 5 bases, leaving 15 bases between them. This CDR3 contains 14 residues. CDR1 MNHEY and CDR2 SMNVEV come from the germline V gene (reference sequence). CDR3 DNA sequence: TGTGCCAGCAGTTACGGAAGAGAAAGGGACGAGCAGTACTTC. It is translated as CASSYGRERDEQYF.

V and J are TRBV6-1 and TRBJ2-5; weak D call: TRBD1 (6 bases). Trimming removed 6 bases from V and 2 bases from J, with 19 bases in between. CDR3 length: 16 amino acids. Germline-derived CDR1 and CDR2 are MNHNS and SASEGT. The CDR3 reads CASSLRAGDRQETQYF. For the CDR3, the DNA is TGTGCCAGCAGCCTCCGGGCAGGGGATAGGCAAGAGACCCAGTACTTC.

This clonotype occurred many times. J is TRBJ2-2 and V is TRBV7-9; D ambiguous. CDR3 length: 11 residues. V lost 7 bases and J lost 4, with 4 bases in between. Germline values: CDR1 SEHNR, CDR2 FQNEAQ (reference sequence). The CDR3 DNA reads as TGTGCCAGCACCCTCACCGGGGAGCTGTTTTTT. Translated, it gives CASTLTGELFF.

This clonotype came up many times. This sequence joins TRBV4-1 and TRBJ2-3; no definite D call. The CDR3 has 16 residues. Per germline, CDR1 MGHRA and CDR2 YSYEKL. V lost 2 bases and J 2 bases, leaving 14 bases between the germline ends. CDR3 coding DNA: TGCGCCAGCAGCCAAAATCCTGGCGGCTACACAGATACGCAGTATTTT. It specifies CASSQNPGGYTDTQYF.

V gene TRBV5-1 combines with J gene TRBJ2-3, with 8 bases identical to TRBD1. J was trimmed by 4 bases and V by 1 base; bases with no gene match: 8. This CDR3 contains 16 residues. The germline V gene encodes CDR1 SGHRS and CDR2 YFSETQ. CDR3 amino acids: CASSLKAGGFADTQYF. In DNA form, the CDR3 reads TGCGCCAGCAGCTTGAAGGCAGGGGGCTTTGCAGATACGCAGTATTTT.

This clonotype was counted many times. V and J are TRBV29-1 and TRBJ2-7, with D perhaps TRBD1 or TRBD2 (6 bases each). Germline-derived CDR1 and CDR2 are SQVTM and ANQGSEA. V was shortened by 5 bases and J by 1 base, with 15 bases between the two germline ends. CDR3 length: 14 amino acids. The CDR3 DNA is TGCAGCGTTTCTGGGGGGCGTTGGTCCTACGAGCAGTACTTC. Its translation: CSVSGGRWSYEQYF.

The chain couples TRBV10-3 to TRBJ1-1, with D possibly matching TRBD1 (5 bases). The CDR3 loop spans 15 amino acids. The germline V gene encodes CDR1 ENHRY and CDR2 SYGVKD. Trimming pared 10 bases from V and 0 bases from J, leaving 18 bases between. CDR3 protein: CATYSPGTVNTEAFF. CDR3 DNA sequence: TGTGCCACGTACTCCCCCGGGACGGTGAACACTGAAGCTTTCTTT.

The CDR3 DNA follows: TGTGCCAGCAGTTCCTCTCGACAGGGCGGTCAGCCCCAGCATTTT. Translating gives CASSSSRQGGQPQHF. J is TRBJ1-5 and V is TRBV27; the match to TRBD1 covers 7 bases. Germline-derived CDR1 and CDR2 are MNHEY and SMNVEV (reference sequence). This CDR3 has 15 amino acids. J gave up 6 bases and V 4 bases, and 9 bases lay outside the gene matches.

This clonotype was seen a handful of times. The V gene is TRBV12-3 or TRBV12-4, the J gene TRBJ1-2; the D gene is possibly TRBD1 (5 bases). V lost 6 bases to trimming and J lost 5 bases, with 19 bases between them. CDR3 length: 15 residues. This chain's CDR3 is CASSTEGRRLYGYTF. The CDR3 nucleotides are TGTGCCAGCAGCACGGAGGGACGGAGATTATATGGCTACACCTTC.

This clonotype was picked up many times. The chain links TRBV20-1 to TRBJ2-3; 8 nucleotides match TRBD2. There are 15 residues in the CDR3. J was trimmed by 4 bases and V by 1 base; bases with no gene match: 7. Germline assignment: CDR1 DFQATT and CDR2 SNEGSKA (reference sequence). The CDR3 is CSARGGLVPADTQYF. For the CDR3, the DNA is TGCAGTGCTAGAGGGGGACTAGTGCCCGCAGATACGCAGTATTTT.

This clonotype was picked up many times. V usage is TRBV6-5 and J usage is TRBJ2-7; D may be TRBD1 (5 bases). CDR3 length equals 13 residues. In germline, CDR1 is MNHEY, CDR2 SVGAGI. V lost 2 bases, J lost 5 bases, and 10 bases lay in between. The CDR3 here is CASSYGRANEQYF. CDR3 in DNA: TGTGCCAGCAGTTACGGCAGGGCGAACGAGCAGTACTTC.

About this clonotype: A clone one base away is much larger, so this may be a read error. V usage is TRBV28 and J usage is TRBJ1-1; D unresolved. Trimming left V 1 base short and J 4 bases short, with 7 bases between. This CDR3 region has 13 residues. CDR1 and CDR2 from the germline V gene are MDHEN and SYDVKM. This CDR3 reads CASSLYISTEAFF. Written as DNA, the CDR3 is TGTGCCAGCAGTTTATACATAAGCACTGAAGCTTTCTTT. The complete variable domain, with remaining parts taken from reference TRBV28 and TRBJ1-1, reads DVKVTQSSRYLVKRTGEKVFLECVQDMDHENMFWYRQDPGLGLRLIYFSYDVKMKEKGDIPEGYSVSREKKERFSLILESASTNQTSMYLCASSLYISTEAFFGQGTRLTVV.

Notes on this clonotype: This may arise from a read error, as a much more abundant clone is one base away. In this CDR3 the conserved last residue, phenylalanine or tryptophan, is missing, so a read error is likely. This chain links TRBV5-1 with TRBJ2-3; TRBD2 matches at 11 bases. The CDR3 sequence is 16 residues long. Germline values: CDR1 SGHRS, CDR2 YFSETQ. The trim removed 3 bases at V and 6 bases at J, leaving 9 bases unmatched. The CDR3 protein is CASSWKLAGAADTQYL. In DNA form, the CDR3 reads TGCGCCAGCAGCTGGAAACTAGCGGGGGCAGCGGATACGCAGTATCTT.

This clonotype was seen at least ten times. The chain carries TRBV6-5 and TRBJ1-5; 10 bases align to TRBD1. CDR3 length equals 14 residues. Looked up from germline, CDR1 is MNHEY and CDR2 is SVGAGI. The junction had 3 bases not matched to a gene; V was cut back by 6 bases and J by 4 bases. This CDR3 is CASSTDRGNQPQHF. CDR3 in DNA: TGTGCCAGCAGCACGGACAGGGGGAATCAGCCCCAGCATTTT.

The table lists this clonotype with a few counts. V gene TRBV19 combines with J gene TRBJ2-1; the D is unclear. The CDR3 is 12 residues long. Germline CDR1 is LNHDA and CDR2 is SQIVND (reference sequence). Trimming pared 6 bases from V and 9 bases from J, leaving 12 bases between. CDR3 DNA sequence: TGTGCCAGTAGGACGGGTATCGGTGAGCAGTTCTTC. It specifies CASRTGIGEQFF.

Concerning this clonotype: This CDR3 fails to terminate in the conserved phenylalanine or tryptophan, so it likely reflects a read error. This chain joins TRBV7-9 and TRBJ2-2; D remains ambiguous. Germline CDR1 and CDR2: SEHNR and FQNEAQ (reference sequence). The CDR3 runs 13 residues. Trimming took off 1 base at V and 6 bases at J, with 6 bases between the two ends. CDR3 sequence (DNA): TGTGCCAGCAGCTTAGGTCTTCCCGGGGAGCTGTTTCTT. Protein sequence: CASSLGLPGELFL.

This clonotype showed up many times. This chain connects TRBV15 to TRBJ1-1; no reliable D call. There are 14 residues in the CDR3. V lost 1 base to trimming and J lost 1 base, with 7 bases between them. The germline V gene has CDR1 LNHNV and CDR2 YYDKDF (reference sequence). The CDR3 region is CATSRVTENTEAFF. The CDR3 bases are TGTGCCACCAGCAGAGTCACAGAGAACACTGAAGCTTTCTTT.

This clonotype was seen a handful of times. The J gene is TRBJ2-1, the V gene TRBV29-1; no definite D call. The V gene lost 2 bases and the J gene lost 3 bases, with 8 bases spanning the gap. The length of the CDR3 is 13 residues. Looked up from germline, CDR1 is SQVTM and CDR2 is ANQGSEA. Here the CDR3 DNA reads TGCAGCGTTGAATTTTACAGCTACAATGAGCAGTTCTTC. Its translation: CSVEFYSYNEQFF.

This clonotype was seen a few times. The CDR3 reads CASSPMDRAPLAAQYF. CDR3 nucleotide sequence: TGTGCCAGCAGTCCCATGGACAGGGCCCCGCTGGCGGCCCAGTACTTC. This chain uses TRBV27 with TRBJ2-5; TRBD1 matches at 8 bases. The CDR3 has 16 residues. J gave up 9 bases and V 5 bases, and 17 bases lay outside the gene matches. CDR1 and CDR2 from the germline V gene are MNHEY and SMNVEV (reference sequence).